Listed below are T cell receptor beta chains from one sample, sequenced in a study of OX40 agonist ivuxolimab in advanced cancers. Method: immunoSEQ multiplex PCR; TCRdb's copy keeps in-frame clones and lacks some. Of around 80,000 clones detected, 92% appear once; the ten largest clones hold over 8.5%. The source was CD4+ or CD8+ T cells sorted from blood, collected in a trial of the OX40 agonist ivuxolimab. These receptors originate from an adult with an advanced solid tumor such as melanoma, head and neck, liver or kidney cancer. The CDR3 runs from the conserved cysteine through the conserved F or W. The order of the fields is V gene, J gene, D gene, clone size, CDR3 protein, CDR3 DNA. D genes are given only for firm matches. Only some rows state a clone size, as once, few, many or a class for expanded clones.

>TRBV4-2|TRBJ2-4|TRBD1|once
CASSQTGGVSKNIQYF
TGTGCCAGCAGCCAAACAGGGGGAGTATCCAAAAACATTCAGTACTTC
>TRBV11-2|TRBJ2-3|NA|NA
CASSLHPTYTDTQYF
TGTGCCAGCAGCTTACATCCTACTTACACAGATACGCAGTATTTT
>TRBV7-8|TRBJ2-1|TRBD2|NA
CASSPGLAGAPGSYNEQFF
TGTGCCAGCAGCCCGGGACTAGCGGGGGCGCCCGGCTCCTACAATGAGCAGTTCTTC
>TRBV5-6|TRBJ1-5|NA|NA
CASSLGGRSNQPQHF
TGTGCCAGCAGCTTAGGGGGACGGAGCAATCAGCCCCAGCATTTT
>TRBV7-3|TRBJ2-2|NA|NA
CASSLGGGAGELFF
TGTGCCAGCAGCCTAGGCGGGGGCGCCGGGGAGCTGTTTTTT
>TRBV10-3|TRBJ2-7|NA|NA
CAISGGNSYEQYF
TGTGCCATCAGTGGGGGGAACTCCTACGAGCAGTACTTC
>TRBV30|TRBJ1-3|NA|once
CAWSVRVPSSGNTIYF
TGTGCCTGGAGTGTACGAGTCCCGTCCTCTGGAAACACCATATATTTT
>TRBV7-8|TRBJ2-7|TRBD2|NA
CASSPYPAGLYEQYF
TGTGCCAGCAGCCCTTATCCAGCGGGGCTCTACGAGCAGTACTTC
>TRBV27|TRBJ2-1|TRBD2|NA
CASSPSGGESYNEQFF
TGTGCCAGCAGCCCTAGCGGGGGGGAATCCTACAATGAGCAGTTCTTC
>TRBV6-1|TRBJ2-1|NA|NA
CASSDQDGANEQFF
TGTGCCAGCAGCGACCAGGACGGAGCCAATGAGCAGTTCTTC
>TRBV7-9|TRBJ2-5|TRBD2|NA
CASSLLIGREGYQETQYF
TGTGCCAGCAGCTTATTGATCGGAAGGGAGGGTTACCAAGAGACCCAGTACTTC
>TRBV13|TRBJ1-5|NA|NA
CASSLGLAGDNQPQHF
TGTGCCAGCAGCTTAGGCCTGGCAGGCGACAATCAGCCCCAGCATTTT
>TRBV6-6|TRBJ2-1|NA|NA
CASSYSALASYNEQFF
TGTGCCAGCAGTTACTCCGCTCTAGCTTCCTACAATGAGCAGTTCTTC